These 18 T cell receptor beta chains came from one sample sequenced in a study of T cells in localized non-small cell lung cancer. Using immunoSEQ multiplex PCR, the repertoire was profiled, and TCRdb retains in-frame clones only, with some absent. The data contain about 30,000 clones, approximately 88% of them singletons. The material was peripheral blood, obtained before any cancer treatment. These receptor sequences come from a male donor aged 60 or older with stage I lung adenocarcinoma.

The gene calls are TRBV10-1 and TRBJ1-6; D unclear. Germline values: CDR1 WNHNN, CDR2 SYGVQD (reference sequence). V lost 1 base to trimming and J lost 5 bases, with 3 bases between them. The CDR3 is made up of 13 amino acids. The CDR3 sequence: CASSEWNNSPLHF. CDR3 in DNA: TGCGCCAGCAGTGAGTGGAATAATTCACCCCTCCACTTT.

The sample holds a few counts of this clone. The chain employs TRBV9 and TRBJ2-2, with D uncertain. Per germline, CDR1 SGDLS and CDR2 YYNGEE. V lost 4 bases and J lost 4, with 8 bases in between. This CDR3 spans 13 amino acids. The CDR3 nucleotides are TGTGCCAGCAGCACGGGCCCCACCGGGGAGCTGTTTTTT. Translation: CASSTGPTGELFF.

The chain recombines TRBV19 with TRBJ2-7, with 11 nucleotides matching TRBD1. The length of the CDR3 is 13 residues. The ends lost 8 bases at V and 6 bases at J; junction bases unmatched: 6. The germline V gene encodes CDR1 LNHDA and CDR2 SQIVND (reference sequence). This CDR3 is CASGQGAQTEQYF. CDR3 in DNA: TGTGCCAGTGGACAGGGGGCGCAAACCGAGCAGTACTTC.

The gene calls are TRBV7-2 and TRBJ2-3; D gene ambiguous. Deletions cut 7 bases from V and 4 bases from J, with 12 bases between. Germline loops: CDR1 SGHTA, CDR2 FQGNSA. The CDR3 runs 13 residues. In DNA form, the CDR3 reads TGTGCCAGCAACACCCGACGCGCAGATACGCAGTATTTT. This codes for CASNTRRADTQYF.

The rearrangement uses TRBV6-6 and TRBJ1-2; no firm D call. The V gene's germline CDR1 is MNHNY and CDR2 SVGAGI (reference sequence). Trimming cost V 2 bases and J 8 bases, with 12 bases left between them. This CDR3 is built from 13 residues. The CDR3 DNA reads TGTGCCAGCAGTTACACCGGGGAGGACGGCTACACCTTC. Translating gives CASSYTGEDGYTF.

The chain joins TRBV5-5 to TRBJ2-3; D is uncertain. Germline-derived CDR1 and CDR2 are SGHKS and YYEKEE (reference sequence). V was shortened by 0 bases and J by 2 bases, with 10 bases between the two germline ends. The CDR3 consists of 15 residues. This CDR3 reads CASSLGPGDTDTQYF. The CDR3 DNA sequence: TGTGCCAGCAGCTTGGGTCCCGGAGACACAGATACGCAGTATTTT.

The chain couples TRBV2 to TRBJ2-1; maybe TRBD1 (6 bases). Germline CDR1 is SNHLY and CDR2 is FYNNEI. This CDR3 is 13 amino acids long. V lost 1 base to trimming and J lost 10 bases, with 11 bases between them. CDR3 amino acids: CASSEVPRGEQFF. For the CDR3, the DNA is TGTGCCAGCAGTGAAGTGCCCAGGGGCGAGCAGTTCTTC.

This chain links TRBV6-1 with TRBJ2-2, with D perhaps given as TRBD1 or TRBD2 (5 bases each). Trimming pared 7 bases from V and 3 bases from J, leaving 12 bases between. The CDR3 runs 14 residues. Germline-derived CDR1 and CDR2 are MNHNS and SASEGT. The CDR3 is CASTLWGYTGELFF. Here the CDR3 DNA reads TGTGCCAGCACCCTATGGGGGTACACCGGGGAGCTGTTTTTT.

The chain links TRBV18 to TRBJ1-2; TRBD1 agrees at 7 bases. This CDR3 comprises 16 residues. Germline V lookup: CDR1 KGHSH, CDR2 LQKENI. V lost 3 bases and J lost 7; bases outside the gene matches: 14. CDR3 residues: CASSPPSTGLSTGYTF. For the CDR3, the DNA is TGTGCCAGCTCACCCCCATCGACAGGGCTTAGTACTGGCTACACCTTC.

CDR3 region: CASSGDSSNQPQHF. DNA of the CDR3: TGTGCCAGCAGTGGGGACAGTAGCAATCAGCCCCAGCATTTT. The chain links TRBV2 to TRBJ1-5; the match to TRBD1 covers 7 bases. The V gene's germline CDR1 is SNHLY and CDR2 FYNNEI. The length of the CDR3 is 14 residues. V was clipped by 4 bases and J by 0 bases; unmatched bases: 0. The whole variable domain, filled in from reference TRBV2 and TRBJ1-5, reads EPEVTQTPSHQVTQMGQEVILRCVPISNHLYFYWYRQILGQKVEFLVSFYNNEISEKSEIFDDQFSVERPDGSNFTLKIRSTKLEDSAMYFCASSGDSSNQPQHFGDGTRLSIL.

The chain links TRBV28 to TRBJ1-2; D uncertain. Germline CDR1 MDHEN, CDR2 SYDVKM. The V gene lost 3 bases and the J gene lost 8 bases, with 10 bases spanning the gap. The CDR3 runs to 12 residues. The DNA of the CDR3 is TGTGCCAGCAGTTTGAAACAGATAGGCTACACCTTC. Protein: CASSLKQIGYTF.

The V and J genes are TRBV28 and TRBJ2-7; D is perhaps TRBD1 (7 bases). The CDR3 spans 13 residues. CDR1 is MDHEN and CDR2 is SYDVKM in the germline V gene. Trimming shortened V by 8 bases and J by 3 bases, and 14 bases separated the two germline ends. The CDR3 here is CASLAGTDYEQYF. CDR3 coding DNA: TGTGCCAGCCTTGCGGGGACAGACTACGAGCAGTACTTC.

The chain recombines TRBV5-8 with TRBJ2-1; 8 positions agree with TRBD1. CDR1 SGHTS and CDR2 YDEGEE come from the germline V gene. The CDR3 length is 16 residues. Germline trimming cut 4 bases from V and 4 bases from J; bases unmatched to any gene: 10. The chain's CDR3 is CASSPETGTGYNEQFF. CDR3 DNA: TGTGCCAGCAGCCCGGAAACCGGGACAGGTTACAATGAGCAGTTCTTC.

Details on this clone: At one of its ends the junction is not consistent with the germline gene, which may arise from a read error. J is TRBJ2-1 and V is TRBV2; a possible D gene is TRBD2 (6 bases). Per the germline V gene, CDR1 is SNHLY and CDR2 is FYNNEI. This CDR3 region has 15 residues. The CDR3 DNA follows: TGTGCCAGCACTGAACGGGACTCCCCGAACAATGAGCAGTTCTTC. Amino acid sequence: CASTERDSPNNEQFF.

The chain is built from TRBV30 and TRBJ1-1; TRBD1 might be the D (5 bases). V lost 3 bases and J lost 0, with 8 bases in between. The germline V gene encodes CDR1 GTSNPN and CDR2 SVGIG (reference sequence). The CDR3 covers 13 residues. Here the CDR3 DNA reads TGTGCCTGGAGCGCACAGGTGAACACTGAAGCTTTCTTT. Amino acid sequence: CAWSAQVNTEAFF.

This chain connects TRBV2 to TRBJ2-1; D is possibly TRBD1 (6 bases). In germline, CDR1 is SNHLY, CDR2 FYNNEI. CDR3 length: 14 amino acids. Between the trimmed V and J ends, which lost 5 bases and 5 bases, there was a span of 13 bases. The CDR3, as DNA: TGTGCCAGCAGTTCGGGACACCTCGACAATGAGCAGTTCTTC. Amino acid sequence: CASSSGHLDNEQFF.

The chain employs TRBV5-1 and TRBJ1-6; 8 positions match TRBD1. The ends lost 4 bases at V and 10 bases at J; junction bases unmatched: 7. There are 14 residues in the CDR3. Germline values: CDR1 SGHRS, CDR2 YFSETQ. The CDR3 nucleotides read TGCGCCAGCAGCCCCGGACAGGGACGGTCACCCCTCCACTTT. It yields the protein CASSPGQGRSPLHF. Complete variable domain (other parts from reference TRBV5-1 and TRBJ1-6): KAGVTQTPRYLIKTRGQQVTLSCSPISGHRSVSWYQQTPGQGLQFLFEYFSETQRNKGNFPGRFSGRQFSNSRSEMNVSTLELGDSALYLCASSPGQGRSPLHFGNGTRLTVT.

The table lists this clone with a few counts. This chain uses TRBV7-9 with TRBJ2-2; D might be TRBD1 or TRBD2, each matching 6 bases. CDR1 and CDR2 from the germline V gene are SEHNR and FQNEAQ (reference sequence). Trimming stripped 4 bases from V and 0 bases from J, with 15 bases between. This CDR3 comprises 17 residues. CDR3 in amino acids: CASSSLRRGTNTGELFF. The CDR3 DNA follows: TGTGCCAGCAGCTCTCTAAGGAGGGGGACGAACACCGGGGAGCTGTTTTTT. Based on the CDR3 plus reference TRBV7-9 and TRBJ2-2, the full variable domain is DTGVSQNPRHKITKRGQNVTFRCDPISEHNRLYWYRQTLGQGPEFLTYFQNEAQLEKSRLLSDRFSAERPKGSFSTLEIQRTEQGDSAMYLCASSSLRRGTNTGELFFGEGSRLTVL.